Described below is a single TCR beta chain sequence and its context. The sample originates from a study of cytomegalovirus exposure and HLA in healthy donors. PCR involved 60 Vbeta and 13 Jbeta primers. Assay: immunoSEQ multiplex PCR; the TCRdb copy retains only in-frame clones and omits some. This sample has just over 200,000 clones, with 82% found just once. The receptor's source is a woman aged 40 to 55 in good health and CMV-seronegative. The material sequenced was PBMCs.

The chain's CDR3 is CAIHPGTGSSYGYTF. CDR3 sequence (DNA): TGTGCCATTCACCCCGGGACAGGGTCTTCTTATGGCTACACCTTC. The chain employs TRBV19 and TRBJ1-2; TRBD1 matches at 9 bases. This CDR3 is built from 15 residues. With V trimmed by 10 bases and J by 5 bases, 14 bases remained unmatched. The germline CDR1 and CDR2 sequences are LNHDA and SQIVND (reference sequence).